These 20 T cell receptor beta chains originate from one sample sequenced in a study of human CD8 memory T cell subsets. UMI-labeled 5' RACE yielded the TCR beta libraries. No DNA is given; TCRdb re-called the 5' RACE reads and lists each CDR3 protein once. Recorded here are some 10,000 distinct CDR3 sequences; the top ten clones represent 20% to 25%. The sequencing sample was made of CD8+ T cells from PBMCs. These TCRs come from a human donor in good health.

The V call is TRBV28, the J call TRBJ2-7. This CDR3 is built from 14 residues. The germline CDR1 and CDR2 sequences are MDHEN and SYDVKM. CDR3 sequence reads: CATVKSGDFYEQYF.

The chain combines TRBV28 with TRBJ2-1; no DNA is available, so the TRBD2 call from TCRdb remains unchecked. The CDR3 runs 16 residues. Germline V gene sequence: CDR1 MDHEN, CDR2 SYDVKM. CDR3 in amino acids: CASSLLAGGGYNEQFF.

The V and J genes are TRBV5-1 and TRBJ2-3; the D call of TRBD2 rests on TCRdb alone, since no DNA is present to check it. CDR1 and CDR2 from the germline V gene are SGHRS and YFSETQ. CDR3 length: 15 residues. The CDR3 here is CASSFELAVTDTQYF.

This chain's CDR3 is CASSPLEPGLAEETQYF. This chain links TRBV18 with TRBJ2-5; TCRdb lists TRBD2, though no DNA is available to test this call. In germline, CDR1 is KGHSH, CDR2 LQKENI. CDR3 size: 17 residues. The full variable domain, rest sourced from reference TRBV18 and TRBJ2-5, is NAGVMQNPRHLVRRRGQEARLRCSPMKGHSHVYWYRQLPEEGLKFMVYLQKENIIDESGMPKERFSAEFPKEGPSILRIQQVVRGDSAAYFCASSPLEPGLAEETQYFGPGTRLLVL.

The V and J genes are TRBV12-3 or TRBV12-4 and TRBJ2-1; the D call of TRBD2 rests on TCRdb alone, since no DNA is present to check it. The length of the CDR3 is 14 residues. The CDR3 sequence is CASRPSGGAHEQFF.

J is TRBJ2-7 and V is TRBV5-1; TCRdb reports TRBD2, a call that lacks DNA to check it against. The CDR3 covers 15 residues. CDR1 and CDR2 (germline): SGHRS, YFSETQ. The CDR3 region is CASSLELIGTSEQYF.

The chain links TRBV7-2 to TRBJ2-7; TCRdb indicates TRBD2, and absent DNA this call remains unverified. The CDR3 has 15 residues. Germline-derived CDR1 and CDR2 are SGHTA and FQGNSA. CDR3 loop: CASSPLVAGLYEQYF.

The chain is built from TRBV27 and TRBJ2-7; TCRdb lists TRBD1, though no DNA is available to test this call. This CDR3 is built from 14 residues. The germline CDR1 and CDR2 sequences are MNHEY and SMNVEV (reference sequence). This chain's CDR3 is CASRPAGATYEQYF.

This chain connects TRBV7-9 to TRBJ2-1; TCRdb lists TRBD1, though no DNA is available to test this call. The CDR3 contains 15 residues. Germline V lookup: CDR1 SEHNR, CDR2 FQNEAQ (reference sequence). The CDR3 protein is CASSLIQAGKDEQFF.

The V call is TRBV13, the J call TRBJ1-4; TCRdb indicates TRBD1, and absent DNA this call remains unverified. CDR1 and CDR2 from the germline V gene are PRHDT and FYEKMQ (reference sequence). This CDR3 is built from 17 residues. Here the CDR3 reads CASSTQTGDQTNEKLFF.

The chain joins TRBV13 to TRBJ2-1; the TCRdb D gene call, TRBD1, has no DNA to confirm it. Germline CDR1 reads PRHDT; CDR2 reads FYEKMQ (reference sequence). The CDR3 is 12 residues long. This chain's CDR3 is CASSLQGNEQFF.

By frequency, this clonotype registers medium-sized. The J gene is TRBJ2-6, the V gene TRBV4-3; lacking DNA, the TRBD1 call made by TCRdb goes unchecked. CDR1 is LGHNA and CDR2 is YSLEER in the germline V gene. This CDR3 is 21 amino acids long. CDR3 in amino acids: CASSQDHGPDSLFSGANVLTF.

The chain links TRBV30 to TRBJ2-1; TCRdb reports TRBD1, a call that lacks DNA to check it against. The CDR3 sequence is 14 residues long. Looked up from germline, CDR1 is GTSNPN and CDR2 is SVGIG (reference sequence). CDR3 sequence: CAWGTGTGVDEQFF.

The chain carries TRBV29-1 and TRBJ2-7; TCRdb calls TRBD2, which cannot be checked without DNA. The germline V gene encodes CDR1 SQVTM and CDR2 ANQGSEA. The CDR3 is 13 residues long. CDR3 sequence reads: CSVESGSLNEQYF.

V gene TRBV5-4 combines with J gene TRBJ1-2; as DNA is missing, the TRBD1 call by TCRdb cannot be tested. The V gene's germline CDR1 is SGHNT and CDR2 YYREEE (reference sequence). CDR3 length: 15 residues. The CDR3 reads CASSSTDRQGDGYTF.

The chain recombines TRBV7-9 with TRBJ1-5; TCRdb's D gene call, TRBD1, goes unchecked for lack of DNA. The CDR3 has 15 amino acids. Germline V gene sequence: CDR1 SEHNR, CDR2 FQNEAQ (reference sequence). The CDR3 region is CASSPLAGAHQPQHF.

The rearrangement uses TRBV7-9 and TRBJ2-7; TCRdb's D call of TRBD1 is untestable without DNA. Germline CDR1 SEHNR, CDR2 FQNEAQ (reference sequence). The CDR3 sequence is 16 residues long. This CDR3 is CASSLEAGQGAYEQYF.

The rearrangement uses TRBV5-6 and TRBJ1-2. CDR1 SGHDT and CDR2 YYEEEE come from the germline V gene. CDR3 length equals 16 residues. CDR3 amino acids: CASSLADKIKDYGYTF.

V and J are TRBV5-1 and TRBJ2-1; TCRdb's D call of TRBD1 is untestable without DNA. Germline V gene data show CDR1 as SGHRS and CDR2 as YFSETQ. The CDR3 totals 15 residues. The CDR3 reads CASSPTGSPGDEQFF.

The chain is built from TRBV11-3 and TRBJ2-2; the TRBD1 assignment by TCRdb is unverifiable without DNA. CDR1 is SGHNT, CDR2 YENEEA, per germline. CDR3 length: 18 residues. Here the CDR3 reads CASSLDLGQGRDTGELFF.